The TCR beta chain described here comes from a study of beta chain features in type 1 diabetes. Trimming at V came to 5 bases and at J to 5 bases, leaving 8 bases not matched to a gene. The CDR3 loop spans 14 amino acids. Germline V CDR1 and CDR2: SGHRS, YFSETQ. This clone was found a few times. Expressed TCRB transcripts were sequenced, since all the RNA that had been isolated was reverse transcribed. Profiling relied on immunoSEQ multiplex PCR, and the TCRdb table lists in-frame clones only, not all of them. The top ten hold roughly 1% of the sample, which has 250,000 to 300,000 clones, under 8.5% seen once.

Sequencing used central memory CD4+ T cells from blood. This TCR came from a young woman in good health. The chain couples TRBV5-1 to TRBJ1-2; 8 bases match TRBD1. CDR3 nucleotides: TGCGCCAGCAGACGAGGGACAGGCGCTTATGGCTACACCTTC. As protein: CASRRGTGAYGYTF.